The clone carrying this T cell receptor beta chain appeared a few times. Antigen: not known. These data come from a study of tumor-infiltrating lymphocytes in localized non-small cell lung cancer. As for the study in general: The cohort mixed smokers and never-smokers, several histologies, and some post-neoadjuvant-chemotherapy samples. Regarding the study as a whole: T-cell fraction did not differ between immunotypes IM1 and IM2. Higher tumor T cell infiltration than in uninvolved lung was supported by TCRbeta sequencing. Not all patients were TCR sequenced, owing to tissue quantity.

Produced via immunoSEQ multiplex PCR; TCRdb's table is partial and in-frame only. This repertoire shows around 13,000 clones, over 75% found once; its top ten account for 3.7%. The CDR3 loop spans 14 amino acids. With V trimmed by 5 bases and J by 8 bases, 14 bases remained unmatched. The germline V gene has CDR1 GTSNPN and CDR2 SVGIG (reference sequence). This sequence joins TRBV30 and TRBJ1-2; 7 nucleotides align to TRBD1. The sequenced sample was uninvolved lung tissue not adjacent to the tumor. This TCR was sampled from a human donor with non-small cell lung cancer. For the CDR3, the DNA is TGTGCCTGGGACTCCTATACAGGGGAGCGCGGCTACACCTTC. It specifies CAWDSYTGERGYTF.